This T cell receptor beta chain was captured by sequencing in a study of blood T cell repertoires in COVID-19. Study details: COVID-19 samples from acute and convalescent phases originated in the United States, Italy and Spain.

Per the germline V gene, CDR1 is LGHNA and CDR2 is YNFKEQ. The CDR3 has 17 amino acids. Trimming left V 3 bases short and J 1 base short, with 17 bases between. Grouping used clinical history reported by participants in a survey and questionnaire. Authors' processing steps: Reference gene primer amplification yielded estimated nucleated cell counts. Generated by immunoSEQ multiplex PCR, the TCRdb table keeps only in-frame clones and is missing some. V, J and clone size were drawn from that table, and D and trimming were deduced from the DNA. The sample records about 410,000 clones, about nine tenths being singletons.

The chain uses TRBV4-2 and TRBJ2-3; TRBD2 might be the D (6 bases). The TCR sequence derives from a woman in her twenties or thirties who had recovered from COVID-19. Sequencing was carried out using PBMCs or T cells enriched from blood (not recorded which). The CDR3 coding sequence is TGTGCCAGCAGCCATAGGGGACTGGCCGAAGGCACAGATACGCAGTATTTT. Translated: CASSHRGLAEGTDTQYF.